A single sample is the source of the 13 T cell receptor beta chains below, sequenced in a study of shared clonotypes between healthy human individuals. Sequenced by immunoSEQ multiplex PCR; TCRdb stores in-frame clones only, minus some. The repertoire includes about 380,000 clones, roughly 96% of them detected once, and approximately 0.32% sits in the top ten. The sample consisted of memory CD8+ T cells sorted from blood. Noted subset: CD45RO+ cells pooled with CCR7-negative TemRA cells. Receptors originate from a man under 40 in good health.

V gene TRBV2 combines with J gene TRBJ1-4, with 11 bases identical to TRBD1. The ends lost 6 bases at V and 2 bases at J; junction bases unmatched: 2. Germline CDR1 and CDR2: SNHLY and FYNNEI. This CDR3 spans 15 amino acids. Here the CDR3 DNA reads TGTGCCAGCAGAGGACAGGGGGCGACTAATGAAAAACTGTTTTTT. Its translation: CASRGQGATNEKLFF.

The CDR3 spells CASSRREGEKLFF. CDR3 nucleotides: TGTGCCAGCAGCCGGAGGGAGGGTGAAAAACTGTTTTTT. V gene TRBV28 combines with J gene TRBJ1-4; D ambiguous. Trimming stripped 6 bases from V and 7 bases from J, with 12 bases between. Germline CDR1 is MDHEN and CDR2 is SYDVKM. The CDR3 is 13 amino acids.

The rearrangement joins TRBV11-2 to TRBJ1-5; D might be TRBD1 (5 bases). The germline V gene encodes CDR1 SGHAT and CDR2 FQNNGV. V was trimmed by 1 base and J by 1 base, leaving 20 bases between them. The CDR3 sequence is 19 residues long. The CDR3 region is CASSLGRSGVGGSNQPQHF. DNA for the CDR3: TGTGCCAGCAGCTTAGGCCGATCGGGGGTGGGGGGGAGCAATCAGCCCCAGCATTTT. Complete variable domain (other parts from reference TRBV11-2 and TRBJ1-5): EAGVAQSPRYKIIEKRQSVAFWCNPISGHATLYWYQQILGQGPKLLIQFQNNGVVDDSQLPKDRFSAERLKGVDSTLKIQPAKLEDSAVYLCASSLGRSGVGGSNQPQHFGDGTRLSIL.

This clone turned up a few times. The rearrangement joins TRBV9 to TRBJ2-1, with 9 bases aligning to TRBD2. Germline V gene lookup returns CDR1 SGDLS and CDR2 YYNGEE. The CDR3 covers 16 residues. With 2 bases clipped from V and 3 bases from J, the junction kept 6 bases outside the gene matches. CDR3 bases: TGTGCCAGCAGCGTTAGCGGGAGAGCTATCTACAATGAGCAGTTCTTC. It yields the protein CASSVSGRAIYNEQFF. Drawing the rest from reference TRBV9 and TRBJ2-1, the complete variable domain is DSGVTQTPKHLITATGQRVTLRCSPRSGDLSVYWYQQSLDQGLQFLIQYYNGEERAKGNILERFSAQQFPDLHSELNLSSLELGDSALYFCASSVSGRAIYNEQFFGPGTRLTVL.

The chain employs TRBV2 and TRBJ1-5, with D possibly matching TRBD1 (5 bases). The germline V gene encodes CDR1 SNHLY and CDR2 FYNNEI. V was cut by 4 bases and J by 7 bases, with 11 bases left in between. CDR3 length: 13 residues. CDR3 sequence: CASSVEGQQPQHF. CDR3 coding DNA: TGTGCCAGCAGTGTAGAGGGGCAGCAGCCCCAGCATTTT.

This clone was observed once. The genes are TRBV28 and TRBJ2-7; D is perhaps TRBD2 (6 bases). Germline V gene data show CDR1 as MDHEN and CDR2 as SYDVKM. Trimming shortened V by 5 bases and J by 0 bases, and 14 bases separated the two germline ends. The CDR3 runs to 15 residues. The CDR3 DNA reads as TGTGCCAGCAGTCTAGCGCCGAGGAGCTCCTACGAGCAGTACTTC. Translation: CASSLAPRSSYEQYF.

The chain uses TRBV19 and TRBJ1-1; tentative D call: TRBD1 (5 bases). Germline V CDR1 and CDR2: LNHDA, SQIVND (reference sequence). V was pared by 3 bases and J by 4 bases, with 6 bases between. The CDR3 is 12 residues long. The CDR3 loop reads CASSIRGTEAFF. The CDR3 bases are TGTGCCAGTAGTATTAGGGGCACTGAAGCTTTCTTT.

The CDR3 spells CASRTGGGETQYF. The CDR3 coding sequence is TGTGCCAGCCGGACAGGGGGAGGAGAGACCCAGTACTTC. The chain carries TRBV6-1 and TRBJ2-5; 10 nucleotides match TRBD1. This CDR3 region has 13 residues. V gave up 8 bases and J gave up 4 bases; unmatched junction bases: 4. CDR1 is MNHNS and CDR2 is SASEGT in the germline V gene.

The rearrangement uses TRBV19 and TRBJ2-5; 10 positions agree with TRBD2. CDR1 is LNHDA and CDR2 is SQIVND in the germline V gene (reference sequence). The CDR3 extends over 15 amino acids. V was clipped by 1 base and J by 5 bases; unmatched bases: 4. The CDR3 is CASSIASGRVETQYF. The CDR3 nucleotides are TGTGCCAGTAGTATAGCGAGCGGGAGGGTCGAGACCCAGTACTTC. Looking up the rest from reference TRBV19 and TRBJ2-5 gives the full variable domain: DGGITQSPKYLFRKEGQNVTLSCEQNLNHDAMYWYRQDPGQGLRLIYYSQIVNDFQKGDIAEGYSVSREKKESFPLTVTSAQKNPTAFYLCASSIASGRVETQYFGPGTRLLVL.

This sequence joins TRBV29-1 and TRBJ2-7; the match to TRBD2 covers 8 bases. CDR1 is SQVTM, CDR2 ANQGSEA, per germline. The CDR3 has 14 residues. J gave up 2 bases and V 5 bases, and 8 bases lay outside the gene matches. CDR3 protein: CSVISGSSPYEQYF. The CDR3 coding sequence is TGCAGCGTTATAAGCGGGAGCAGCCCCTACGAGCAGTACTTC.

This clone was recorded only once. The J gene is TRBJ2-7, the V gene TRBV25-1; 10 nucleotides align to TRBD2. Per germline, CDR1 MGHDK and CDR2 SYGVNS. The length of the CDR3 is 13 residues. V shed 6 bases, J shed 3 bases, and the junction held 2 bases outside the gene matches. The CDR3 spells CASSGTSVYEQYF. CDR3 bases: TGTGCCAGCAGCGGGACTAGCGTCTACGAGCAGTACTTC.

The V call is TRBV29-1, the J call TRBJ2-7; 9 bases are a match to TRBD1. V gave up 6 bases and J gave up 0 bases; unmatched junction bases: 12. There are 16 residues in the CDR3. Per germline, CDR1 SQVTM and CDR2 ANQGSEA. CDR3 protein: CSVQGAQGGNSYEQYF. As DNA, the CDR3 is TGCAGCGTACAGGGGGCGCAGGGTGGGAACTCCTACGAGCAGTACTTC.

V is TRBV5-6 and J is TRBJ2-7; D might be TRBD1 (6 bases). Germline lookup yields CDR1 SGHDT and CDR2 YYEEEE. The CDR3 runs to 14 residues. V was clipped by 1 base and J by 3 bases, with 11 bases between them. The CDR3 loop is CASSLQGLLYEQYF. The CDR3 coding sequence is TGTGCCAGCAGCTTGCAGGGGCTTCTCTACGAGCAGTACTTC.